These 27 T cell receptor beta chains were sequenced from one sample in a study of control samples from healthy donors and cancer patients. The repertoire was sequenced with immunoSEQ multiplex PCR; TCRdb's copy has only in-frame clones and lacks some. Of around 130,000 clones detected, about 86% appear once; the ten largest clones hold around 10%. The sequenced sample was blood. These receptors all come from a man aged 30-40 years in good health.

CDR3 loop: CASSIQMFAGHGYTF. CDR3 nucleotides: TGTGCCAGTAGTATCCAGATGTTTGCCGGGCATGGCTACACCTTC. The chain combines TRBV19 with TRBJ1-2; D ambiguous. Germline V lookup: CDR1 LNHDA, CDR2 SQIVND (reference sequence). CDR3 length equals 15 residues. Trimming pared 3 bases from V and 6 bases from J, leaving 17 bases between.

The chain couples TRBV10-3 to TRBJ1-3; D call uncertain. There are 16 residues in the CDR3. Trimming removed 2 bases at V and 0 bases at J, with 11 bases between. CDR1 and CDR2 from the germline V gene are ENHRY and SYGVKD. Here the CDR3 DNA reads TGTGCCATCAGTGAGCAAGGCCTCGTCTCTGGAAACACCATATATTTT. Translation gives CAISEQGLVSGNTIYF.

This clone has more than one count but fewer than ten. The chain carries TRBV10-2 and TRBJ1-2; D is perhaps TRBD1 (5 bases). Between the trimmed V and J ends, which lost 5 bases and 5 bases, there was a span of 12 bases. Germline V gene data show CDR1 as WSHSY and CDR2 as SAAADI. The CDR3 contains 13 residues. CDR3 sequence (DNA): TGCGCCAGCAGTTTCCAGGGAGGGTATGGCTACACCTTC. It encodes CASSFQGGYGYTF.

The chain uses TRBV21-1 and TRBJ1-5. TRBV21-1 is reported as a pseudogene. The CDR3 covers 16 residues. This CDR3 reads CASSPLEGKGNQPQHF. Here the CDR3 DNA reads TGTGCCAGCAGCCCCTTAGAGGGGAAAGGCAATCAGCCCCAGCATTTT.

The J gene is TRBJ1-3, the V gene TRBV6-1; D is uncertain. The V gene's germline CDR1 is MNHNS and CDR2 SASEGT. Deletions cut 3 bases from V and 7 bases from J, with 1 base between. CDR3 length: 10 residues. The CDR3 DNA is TGTGCCAGCAGTGAGAACACCATATATTTT. Translated, it gives CASSENTIYF.

The chain has TRBV6-6 and TRBJ1-2; perhaps TRBD1 as D (6 bases). The germline gives CDR1 MNHNY, CDR2 SVGAGI (reference sequence). V lost 7 bases to trimming and J lost 5 bases, with 17 bases between them. This CDR3 is 14 amino acids long. CDR3 region: CASNIGQNNYGYTF. The CDR3 coding sequence is TGTGCCAGCAACATCGGACAGAACAATTATGGCTACACCTTC.

About this clone: A junction end diverges from the germline sequence, so it may reflect a read error. The J gene is TRBJ1-2, the V gene TRBV5-6; no clear D gene. CDR3 length equals 15 residues. Germline CDR1 is SGHDT and CDR2 is YYEEEE. The CDR3 DNA reads TGTGCCAGCAGCCCGGCGCCGGAGCCTAAGTATGGCTACACCTTC. This gives the protein CASSPAPEPKYGYTF.

This clone was recorded a few times. Relative to the germline gene, one junction end is altered; a read error may explain this. Here the CDR3 DNA reads TGTGCCAGCAGTTCAGGGGGCGAGCGGTTCTTC. Translating it yields CASSSGGERFF. The V gene is TRBV12-3 or TRBV12-4, the J gene TRBJ2-1, with TRBD1 identical over 8 bases. The CDR3 extends over 11 amino acids.

This sequence joins TRBV29-1 and TRBJ2-7; 8 positions match TRBD1. The germline CDR1 and CDR2 sequences are SQVTM and ANQGSEA. This CDR3 region has 12 residues. V gave up 3 bases and J gave up 3 bases; unmatched junction bases: 1. The CDR3 reads CSVDTGGYEQYF. DNA of the CDR3: TGCAGCGTTGATACAGGGGGCTACGAGCAGTACTTC.

The chain recombines TRBV29-1 with TRBJ2-5; D is uncertain. This CDR3 is 13 amino acids long. Germline loops: CDR1 SQVTM, CDR2 ANQGSEA. Trimming pared 4 bases from V and 2 bases from J, leaving 11 bases between. The CDR3 sequence is CSVAINRQETQYF. The CDR3 bases are TGCAGCGTTGCCATTAACAGACAAGAGACCCAGTACTTC.

The chain has TRBV25-1 and TRBJ1-3; maybe TRBD1 (5 bases). This CDR3 has 15 amino acids. CDR1 MGHDK and CDR2 SYGVNS come from the germline V gene. The V and J ends lost 3 bases and 4 bases respectively, with 13 bases between them. CDR3 protein: CASSDPGRVGNTIYF. Here the CDR3 DNA reads TGTGCCAGCAGTGATCCGGGCAGGGTCGGAAACACCATATATTTT.

This chain joins TRBV11-2 and TRBJ2-3; 8 nucleotides match TRBD2. The CDR3 is 16 residues long. V was clipped by 5 bases and J by 5 bases; unmatched bases: 12. Germline V gene sequence: CDR1 SGHAT, CDR2 FQNNGV. CDR3 coding DNA: TGTGCCAGCAGCCCGCGGGTAGCGGGGTACCTAGATACGCAGTATTTT. Amino acids: CASSPRVAGYLDTQYF.

The chain uses TRBV19 and TRBJ1-2; 7 nucleotides agree with TRBD1. The CDR3 consists of 11 residues. Unmatched junction bases numbered 4, after V lost 6 bases and J lost 9 bases. Looked up from germline, CDR1 is LNHDA and CDR2 is SQIVND (reference sequence). CDR3 protein: CASRTGPSYTF. The CDR3 nucleotides are TGTGCCAGTAGGACAGGGCCGAGCTACACCTTC.

This chain links TRBV6-6 with TRBJ1-3; the D is unclear. V lost 5 bases to trimming and J lost 0 bases, with 5 bases between them. The V gene's germline CDR1 is MNHNY and CDR2 SVGAGI (reference sequence). The CDR3 is 13 residues long. CDR3 region: CASSRYSGNTIYF. The CDR3 bases are TGTGCCAGCAGTAGATACTCTGGAAACACCATATATTTT.

The V call is TRBV5-8, the J call TRBJ1-3; D unresolved. CDR3 length: 14 amino acids. Trimming cost V 1 base and J 5 bases, with 10 bases left between them. Germline CDR1 SGHTS, CDR2 YDEGEE. The CDR3 here is CASSLKLNRNTIYF. The CDR3 bases are TGTGCCAGCAGCTTGAAATTGAATCGAAACACCATATATTTT.

This rearrangement joins TRBV10-1 to TRBJ1-1, with D unresolved. V shed 3 bases and J shed 1 base, with 36 bases lying between them. Per the germline V gene, CDR1 is WNHNN and CDR2 is SYGVQD (reference sequence). CDR3 length equals 23 residues. CDR3 sequence reads: CASSEYRGLGVPKLRFANTEAFF. The CDR3 DNA reads TGCGCCAGCAGTGAATACCGGGGTCTCGGGGTTCCCAAGCTACGGTTCGCGAACACTGAAGCTTTCTTT.

V is TRBV5-1 and J is TRBJ1-2; D is uncertain. Trimming removed 1 base from V and 2 bases from J, with 6 bases in between. The CDR3 contains 13 residues. The germline V gene encodes CDR1 SGHRS and CDR2 YFSETQ. CDR3 DNA sequence: TGCGCCAGCAGCTTGAGAGGGAACTATGGCTACACCTTC. Residues: CASSLRGNYGYTF.

The V and J genes are TRBV7-9 and TRBJ1-2; D unresolved. Germline CDR1 reads SEHNR; CDR2 reads FQNEAQ (reference sequence). This CDR3 is built from 15 residues. Trimming removed 7 bases at V and 7 bases at J, with 22 bases between. CDR3 nucleotides: TGTGCCAGCACCCCCCGAAGGACCCAGAGAAGTGGCTACACCTTC. As protein: CASTPRRTQRSGYTF.

The chain uses TRBV5-1 and TRBJ2-2; D not resolved. The V gene's germline CDR1 is SGHRS and CDR2 YFSETQ. V gave up 0 bases and J gave up 1 base, with 1 base separating them. The CDR3 is made up of 13 amino acids. CDR3 nucleotide sequence: TGCGCCAGCAGCTTGGGGAACACCGGGGAGCTGTTTTTT. The encoded protein is CASSLGNTGELFF. Based on the CDR3 plus reference TRBV5-1 and TRBJ2-2, the full variable domain is KAGVTQTPRYLIKTRGQQVTLSCSPISGHRSVSWYQQTPGQGLQFLFEYFSETQRNKGNFPGRFSGRQFSNSRSEMNVSTLELGDSALYLCASSLGNTGELFFGEGSRLTVL.

This clone has only one observation. The chain uses TRBV19 and TRBJ1-5; D not resolved. V dropped 1 base and J dropped 2 bases, with 3 bases sitting between them. CDR1 LNHDA and CDR2 SQIVND come from the germline V gene (reference sequence). The CDR3 has 13 residues. The CDR3 loop reads CASSIARNQPQHF. The CDR3 nucleotides are TGTGCCAGTAGTATAGCGCGCAATCAGCCCCAGCATTTT. Full variable domain (remainder filled in from reference TRBV19 and TRBJ1-5): DGGITQSPKYLFRKEGQNVTLSCEQNLNHDAMYWYRQDPGQGLRLIYYSQIVNDFQKGDIAEGYSVSREKKESFPLTVTSAQKNPTAFYLCASSIARNQPQHFGDGTRLSIL.

The J gene is TRBJ2-5, the V gene TRBV29-1, with 7 positions matching TRBD1. CDR1 is SQVTM, CDR2 ANQGSEA, per germline. J was trimmed by 1 base and V by 7 bases; bases with no gene match: 3. There are 12 residues in the CDR3. The CDR3 sequence is CSADRRQETQYF. The DNA of the CDR3 is TGCAGCGCGGACAGGCGCCAAGAGACCCAGTACTTC.

The chain has TRBV5-5 and TRBJ1-4, with D perhaps matching TRBD1 (6 bases). The CDR3 has 14 residues. The germline gives CDR1 SGHKS, CDR2 YYEKEE (reference sequence). V lost 4 bases to trimming and J lost 7 bases, with 14 bases between them. The CDR3 here is CASSPGGPGEKLFF. DNA of the CDR3: TGTGCCAGCAGCCCCGGGGGGCCCGGTGAAAAACTGTTTTTT.

DNA for the CDR3: TGTGCCAGCAGTGAAAATGGAGGTGTTGGCTACACCTTC. Protein product: CASSENGGVGYTF. The J gene is TRBJ1-2, the V gene TRBV6-1, with D unclear. CDR1 MNHNS and CDR2 SASEGT come from the germline V gene. The CDR3 sequence is 13 residues long. Trimming shortened V by 2 bases and J by 7 bases, and 11 bases separated the two germline ends.

The chain joins TRBV5-1 to TRBJ2-1; no clear D gene. The CDR3 length is 15 residues. Germline V gene sequence: CDR1 SGHRS, CDR2 YFSETQ. The V and J ends lost 0 bases and 0 bases respectively, with 7 bases between them. CDR3 sequence: CASSLDPSSYNEQFF. Written as DNA, the CDR3 is TGCGCCAGCAGCTTGGACCCCAGCTCCTACAATGAGCAGTTCTTC. The full variable domain, rest sourced from reference TRBV5-1 and TRBJ2-1, is KAGVTQTPRYLIKTRGQQVTLSCSPISGHRSVSWYQQTPGQGLQFLFEYFSETQRNKGNFPGRFSGRQFSNSRSEMNVSTLELGDSALYLCASSLDPSSYNEQFFGPGTRLTVL.

This clone was observed a handful of times. The chain uses TRBV6-5 and TRBJ2-3; 8 nucleotides agree with TRBD1. The CDR3 runs 14 residues. Germline-derived CDR1 and CDR2 are MNHEY and SVGAGI. Trimming removed 7 bases from V and 5 bases from J; junction bases left unmatched: 8. DNA of the CDR3: TGTGCCAGCACTGCCGGGACAGGTTTAGATACGCAGTATTTT. Translated, it gives CASTAGTGLDTQYF.

This chain connects TRBV19 to TRBJ1-1; the D is unclear. The CDR3 length is 15 residues. Germline lookup yields CDR1 LNHDA and CDR2 SQIVND (reference sequence). V shed 7 bases and J shed 0 bases, with 15 bases lying between them. CDR3 amino acids: CASTLDGTMNTEAFF. The CDR3 DNA reads as TGTGCCAGTACCCTAGACGGTACCATGAACACTGAAGCTTTCTTT.

In its sample, this clone was seen once. The rearrangement links TRBV29-1 to TRBJ1-1; 7 bases are a match to TRBD1. V shed 2 bases and J 5 bases; nucleotides not matched to a gene: 8. The length of the CDR3 is 14 residues. Germline V gene data show CDR1 as SQVTM and CDR2 as ANQGSEA. CDR3 nucleotides: TGCAGCGTTGAACCCGACAGGGCCCCGACTGAAGCTTTCTTT. Its translation is CSVEPDRAPTEAFF.